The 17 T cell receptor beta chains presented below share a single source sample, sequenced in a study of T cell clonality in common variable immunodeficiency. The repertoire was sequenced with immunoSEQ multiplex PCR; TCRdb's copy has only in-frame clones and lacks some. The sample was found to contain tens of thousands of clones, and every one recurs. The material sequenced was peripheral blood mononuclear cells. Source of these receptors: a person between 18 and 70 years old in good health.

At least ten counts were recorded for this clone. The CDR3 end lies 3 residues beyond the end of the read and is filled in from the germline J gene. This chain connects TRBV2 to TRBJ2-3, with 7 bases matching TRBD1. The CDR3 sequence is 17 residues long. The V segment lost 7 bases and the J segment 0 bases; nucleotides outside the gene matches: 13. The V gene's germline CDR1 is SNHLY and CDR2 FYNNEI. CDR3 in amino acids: CASKHSTGAPSTDTQYF. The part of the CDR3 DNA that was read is TGTGCCAGCAAACACTCCACAGGGGCCCCTAGCACAGATACG.

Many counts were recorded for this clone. The chain's CDR3 is CASRLSTNTEAFF. The covered CDR3 bases are TGTGCCAGCAGGCTAAGTACGAACACTGAA. The rearrangement links TRBV5-4 to TRBJ1-1, with D hard to call. The DNA ends 3 residues before the CDR3 does, and the rest of the CDR3 is filled in from the germline J gene. CDR3 length equals 13 residues. The germline V gene encodes CDR1 SGHNT and CDR2 YYREEE (reference sequence). The V gene lost 5 bases and the J gene lost 1 base, with 9 bases spanning the gap.

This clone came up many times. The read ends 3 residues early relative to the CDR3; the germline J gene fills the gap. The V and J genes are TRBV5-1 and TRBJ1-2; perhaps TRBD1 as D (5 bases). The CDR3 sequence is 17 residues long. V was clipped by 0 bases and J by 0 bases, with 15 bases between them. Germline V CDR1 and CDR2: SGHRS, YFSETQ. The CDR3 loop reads CASSLGLTGGTNYGYTF. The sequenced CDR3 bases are TGCGCCAGCAGCTTGGGATTAACAGGTGGAACTAACTATGGC.

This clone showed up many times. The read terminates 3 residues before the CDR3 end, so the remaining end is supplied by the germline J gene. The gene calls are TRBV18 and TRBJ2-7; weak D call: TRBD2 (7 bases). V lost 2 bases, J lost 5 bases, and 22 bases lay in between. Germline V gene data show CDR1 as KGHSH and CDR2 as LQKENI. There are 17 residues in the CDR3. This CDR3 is CASSPRGGAAGTHEQYF. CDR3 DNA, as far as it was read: TGTGCCAGCTCACCAAGGGGGGGAGCAGCGGGAACCCACGAG.

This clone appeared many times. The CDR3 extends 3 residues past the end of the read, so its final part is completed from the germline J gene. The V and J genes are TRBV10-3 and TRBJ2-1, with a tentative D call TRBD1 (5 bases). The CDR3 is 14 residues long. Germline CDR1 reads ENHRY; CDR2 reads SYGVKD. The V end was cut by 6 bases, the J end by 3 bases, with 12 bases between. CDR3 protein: CAISLSTDYNEQFF. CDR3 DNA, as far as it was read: TGTGCCATCAGCCTTTCGACAGACTACAATGAG.

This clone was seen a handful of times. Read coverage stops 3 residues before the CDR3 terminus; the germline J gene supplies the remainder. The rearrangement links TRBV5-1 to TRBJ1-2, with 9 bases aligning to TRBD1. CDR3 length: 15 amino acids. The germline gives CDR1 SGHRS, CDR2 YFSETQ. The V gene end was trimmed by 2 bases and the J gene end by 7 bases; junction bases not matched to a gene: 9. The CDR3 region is CASSFSSGTGSGYTF. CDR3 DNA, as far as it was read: TGCGCCAGCAGCTTTAGCTCCGGGACAGGGAGTGGC.

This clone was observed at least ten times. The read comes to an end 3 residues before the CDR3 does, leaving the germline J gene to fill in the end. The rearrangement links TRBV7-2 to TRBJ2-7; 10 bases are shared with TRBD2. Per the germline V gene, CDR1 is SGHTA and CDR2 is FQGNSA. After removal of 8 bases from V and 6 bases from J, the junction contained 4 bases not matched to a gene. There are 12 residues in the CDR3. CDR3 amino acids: CASLVAGGEQYF. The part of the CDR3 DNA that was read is TGTGCCAGCCTGGTAGCGGGAGGCGAG.

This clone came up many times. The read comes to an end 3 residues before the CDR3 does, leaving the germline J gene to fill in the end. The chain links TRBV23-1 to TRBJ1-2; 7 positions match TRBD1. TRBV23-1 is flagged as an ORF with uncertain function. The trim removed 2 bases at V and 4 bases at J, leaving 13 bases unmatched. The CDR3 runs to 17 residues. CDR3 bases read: TGCGCCAGCAGTCAAAAGGGACAGCCTGGCGTAGGCTATGGC. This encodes CASSQKGQPGVGYG. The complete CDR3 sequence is CASSQKGQPGVGYGYTF.

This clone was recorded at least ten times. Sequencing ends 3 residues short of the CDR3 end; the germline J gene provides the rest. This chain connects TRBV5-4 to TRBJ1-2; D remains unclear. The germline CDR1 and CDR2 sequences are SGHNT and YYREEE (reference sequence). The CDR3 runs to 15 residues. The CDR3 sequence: CASSLDGPSTGGYTF. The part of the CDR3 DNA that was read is TGTGCCAGCAGCTTGGACGGACCGTCCACGGGGGGC.

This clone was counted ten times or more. The sequenced part of the CDR3 DNA is TGTGCCAGCAGTTATCTAGCCTTTGGGACTAGCGGCAATGAG. Translating gives CASSYLAFGTSGNE. The whole CDR3 reads CASSYLAFGTSGNEQFF. The chain recombines TRBV12-3 or TRBV12-4 with TRBJ2-1; 11 nucleotides agree with TRBD2. The read falls 3 residues short of the CDR3 end, and the missing part is taken from the germline J gene. CDR3 length equals 17 residues. The V and J ends lost 4 bases and 6 bases, in that order; junction bases with no gene match: 11.

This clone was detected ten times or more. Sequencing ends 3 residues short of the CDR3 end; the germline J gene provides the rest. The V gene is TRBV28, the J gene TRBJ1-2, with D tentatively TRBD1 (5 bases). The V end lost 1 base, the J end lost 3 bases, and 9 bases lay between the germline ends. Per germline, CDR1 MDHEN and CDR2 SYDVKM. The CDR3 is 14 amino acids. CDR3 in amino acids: CASSLLTGDYGYTF. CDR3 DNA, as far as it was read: TGTGCCAGCAGTTTATTGACGGGGGACTATGGC.

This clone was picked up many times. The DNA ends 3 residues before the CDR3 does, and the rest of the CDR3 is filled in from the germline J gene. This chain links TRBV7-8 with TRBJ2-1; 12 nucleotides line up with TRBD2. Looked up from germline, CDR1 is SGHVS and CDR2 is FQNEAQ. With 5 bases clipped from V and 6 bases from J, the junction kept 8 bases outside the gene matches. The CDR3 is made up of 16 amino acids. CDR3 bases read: TGTGCCAGCAGCATCAGACTAGCGGGAGAACGCAATGAG. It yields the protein CASSIRLAGERNE. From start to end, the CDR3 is CASSIRLAGERNEQFF. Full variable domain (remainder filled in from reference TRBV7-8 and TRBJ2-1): GAGVSQSPRYKVAKRGQDVALRCDPISGHVSLFWYQQALGQGPEFLTYFQNEAQLDKSGLPSDRFFAERPEGSVSTLKIQRTQQEDSAVYLCASSIRLAGERNEQFFGPGTRLTVL.

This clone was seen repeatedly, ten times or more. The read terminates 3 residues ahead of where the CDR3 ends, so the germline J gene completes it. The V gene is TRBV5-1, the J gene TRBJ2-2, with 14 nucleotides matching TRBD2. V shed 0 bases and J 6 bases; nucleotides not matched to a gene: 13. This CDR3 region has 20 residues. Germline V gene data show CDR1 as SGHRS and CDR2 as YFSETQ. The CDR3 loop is CASSLATTSGRVSYSGELFF. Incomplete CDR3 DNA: TGCGCCAGCAGCTTGGCTACGACTAGCGGGAGGGTATCTTATTCCGGGGAG.

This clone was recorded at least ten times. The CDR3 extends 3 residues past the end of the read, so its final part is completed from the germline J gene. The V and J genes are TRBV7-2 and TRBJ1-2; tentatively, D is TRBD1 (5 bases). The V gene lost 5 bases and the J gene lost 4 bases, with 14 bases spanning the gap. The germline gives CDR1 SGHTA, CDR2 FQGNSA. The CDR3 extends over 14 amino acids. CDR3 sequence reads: CASSGGAGVYGYTF. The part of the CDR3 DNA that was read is TGTGCCAGCAGCGGAGGGGCTGGTGTCTATGGC.

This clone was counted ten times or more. CDR3 bases read: TGTGCCAGTAGTATCGTGGGACAGGGACCCTACGAG. Protein: CASSIVGQGPYE. The full CDR3 protein is CASSIVGQGPYEQYF. The chain employs TRBV19 and TRBJ2-7, with TRBD1 matching over 9 bases. The read gets to within 3 residues of the CDR3 end, and the germline J gene fills in the rest. The CDR3 extends over 15 amino acids. V gave up 3 bases and J gave up 2 bases; unmatched junction bases: 5. Germline V gene sequence: CDR1 LNHDA, CDR2 SQIVND (reference sequence).

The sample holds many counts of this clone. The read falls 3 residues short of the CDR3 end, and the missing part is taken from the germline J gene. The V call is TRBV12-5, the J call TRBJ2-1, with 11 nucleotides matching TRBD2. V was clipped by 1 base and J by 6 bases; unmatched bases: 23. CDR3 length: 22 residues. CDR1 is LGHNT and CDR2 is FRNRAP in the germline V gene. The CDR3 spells CASGLATRGVGLLAGGRNEQFF. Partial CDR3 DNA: TGTGCTAGTGGTTTGGCGACCCGCGGGGTGGGCCTCCTAGCGGGAGGACGCAATGAG.

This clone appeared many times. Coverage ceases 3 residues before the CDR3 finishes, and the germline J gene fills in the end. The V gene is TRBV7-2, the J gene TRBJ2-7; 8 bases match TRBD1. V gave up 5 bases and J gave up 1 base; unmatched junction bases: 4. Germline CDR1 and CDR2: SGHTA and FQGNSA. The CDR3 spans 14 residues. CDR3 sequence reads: CASSVRTGSYEQYF. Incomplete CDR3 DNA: TGTGCCAGCAGCGTGCGGACAGGGTCCTACGAG.